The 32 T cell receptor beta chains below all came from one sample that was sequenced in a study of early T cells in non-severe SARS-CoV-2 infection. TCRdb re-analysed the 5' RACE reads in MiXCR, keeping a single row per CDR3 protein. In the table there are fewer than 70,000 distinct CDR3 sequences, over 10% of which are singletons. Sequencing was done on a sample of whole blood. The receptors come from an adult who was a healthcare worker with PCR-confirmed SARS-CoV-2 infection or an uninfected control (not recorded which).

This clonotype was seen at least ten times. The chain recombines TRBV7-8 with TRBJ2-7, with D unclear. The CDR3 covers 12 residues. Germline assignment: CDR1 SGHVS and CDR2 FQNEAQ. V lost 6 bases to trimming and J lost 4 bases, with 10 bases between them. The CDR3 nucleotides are TGTGCCAGCAGTCGGCCTGAGTACGAGCAGTACTTC. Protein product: CASSRPEYEQYF.

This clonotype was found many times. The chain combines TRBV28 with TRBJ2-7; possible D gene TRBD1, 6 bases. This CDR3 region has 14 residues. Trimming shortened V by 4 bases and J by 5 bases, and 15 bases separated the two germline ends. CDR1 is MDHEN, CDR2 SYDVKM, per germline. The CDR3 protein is CASSSRPDRHEQYF. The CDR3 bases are TGTGCCAGCAGTTCCCGCCCGGACAGACACGAGCAGTACTTC.

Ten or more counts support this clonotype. The CDR3 is CASSPDSYNEQFF. CDR3 DNA sequence: TGTGCCAGCAGCCCGGACAGTTACAATGAGCAGTTCTTC. The chain couples TRBV5-5 to TRBJ2-1; a weak D match, TRBD1 (6 bases). CDR1 is SGHKS, CDR2 YYEKEE, per germline (reference sequence). Deletions cut 4 bases from V and 4 bases from J, with 9 bases between. There are 13 residues in the CDR3.

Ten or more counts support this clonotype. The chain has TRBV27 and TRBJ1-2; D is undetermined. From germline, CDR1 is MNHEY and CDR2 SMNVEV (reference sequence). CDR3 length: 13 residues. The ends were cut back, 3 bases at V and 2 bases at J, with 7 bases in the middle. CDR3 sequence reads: CASSFGENYGYTF. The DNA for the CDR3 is TGTGCCAGCAGTTTTGGGGAAAACTATGGCTACACCTTC.

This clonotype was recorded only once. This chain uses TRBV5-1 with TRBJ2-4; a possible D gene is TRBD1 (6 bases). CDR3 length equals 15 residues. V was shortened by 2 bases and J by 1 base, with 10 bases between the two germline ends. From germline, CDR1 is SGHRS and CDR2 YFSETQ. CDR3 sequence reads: CASSLTTGAKNIQYF. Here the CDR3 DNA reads TGCGCCAGCAGCTTAACTACAGGGGCCAAAAACATTCAGTACTTC.

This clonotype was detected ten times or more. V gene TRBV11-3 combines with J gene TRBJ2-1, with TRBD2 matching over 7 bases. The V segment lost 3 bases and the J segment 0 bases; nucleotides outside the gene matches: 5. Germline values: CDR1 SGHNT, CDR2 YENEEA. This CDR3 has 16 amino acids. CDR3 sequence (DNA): TGTGCCAGCAGCTTCCCGGGCGGGAGCTCCTACAATGAGCAGTTCTTC. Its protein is CASSFPGGSSYNEQFF.

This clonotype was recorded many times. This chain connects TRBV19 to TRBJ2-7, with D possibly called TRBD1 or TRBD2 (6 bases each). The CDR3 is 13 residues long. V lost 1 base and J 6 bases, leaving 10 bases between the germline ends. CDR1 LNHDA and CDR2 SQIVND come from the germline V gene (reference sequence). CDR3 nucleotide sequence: TGTGCCAGTAGTATAGTAGGAGGGGGCGAGCAGTACTTC. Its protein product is CASSIVGGGEQYF.

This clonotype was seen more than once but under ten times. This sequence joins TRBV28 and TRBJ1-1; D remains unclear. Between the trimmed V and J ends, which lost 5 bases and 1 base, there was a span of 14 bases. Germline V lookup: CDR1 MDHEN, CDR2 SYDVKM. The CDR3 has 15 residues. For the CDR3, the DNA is TGTGCCAGCAGTCCCCTGGGTGGGAGGAACACTGAAGCTTTCTTT. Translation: CASSPLGGRNTEAFF. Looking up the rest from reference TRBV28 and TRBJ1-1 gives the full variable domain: DVKVTQSSRYLVKRTGEKVFLECVQDMDHENMFWYRQDPGLGLRLIYFSYDVKMKEKGDIPEGYSVSREKKERFSLILESASTNQTSMYLCASSPLGGRNTEAFFGQGTRLTVV.

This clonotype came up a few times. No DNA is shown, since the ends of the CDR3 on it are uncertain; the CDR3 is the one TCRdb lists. The CDR3 spells CISVPEANGTGAGTQYF. The chain employs TRBV7-5 and TRBJ2-5; whether TRBD1, the table's D call, matches the DNA was not checked. TRBV7-5 is a pseudogene segment. 17 amino acids form the CDR3, both terminal residues included.

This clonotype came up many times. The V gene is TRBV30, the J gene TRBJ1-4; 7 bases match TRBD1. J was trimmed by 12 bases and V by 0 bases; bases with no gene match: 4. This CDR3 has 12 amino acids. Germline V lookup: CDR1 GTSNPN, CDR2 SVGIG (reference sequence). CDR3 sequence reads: CAWSVQGMELFF. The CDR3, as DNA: TGTGCCTGGAGTGTACAGGGGATGGAACTGTTTTTT. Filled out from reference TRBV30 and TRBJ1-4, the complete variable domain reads SQTIHQWPATLVQPVGSPLSLECTVEGTSNPNLYWYRQAAGRGLQLLFYSVGIGQISSEVPQNLSASRPQDRQFILSSKKLLLSDSGFYLCAWSVQGMELFFGSGTQLSVL.

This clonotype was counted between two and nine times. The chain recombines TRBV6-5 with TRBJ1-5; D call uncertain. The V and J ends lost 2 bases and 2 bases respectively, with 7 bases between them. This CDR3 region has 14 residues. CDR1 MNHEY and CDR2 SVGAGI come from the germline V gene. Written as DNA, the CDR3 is TGTGCCAGCAGTTACGAGCAGGGCAATCAGCCCCAGCATTTT. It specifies CASSYEQGNQPQHF.

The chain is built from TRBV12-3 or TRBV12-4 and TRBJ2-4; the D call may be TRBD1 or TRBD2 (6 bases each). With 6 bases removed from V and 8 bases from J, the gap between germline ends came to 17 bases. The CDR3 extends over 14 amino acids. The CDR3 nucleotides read TGTGCCAGCAGAAACTCCGGGGGCGGGGACATTCAGTACTTC. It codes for CASRNSGGGDIQYF.

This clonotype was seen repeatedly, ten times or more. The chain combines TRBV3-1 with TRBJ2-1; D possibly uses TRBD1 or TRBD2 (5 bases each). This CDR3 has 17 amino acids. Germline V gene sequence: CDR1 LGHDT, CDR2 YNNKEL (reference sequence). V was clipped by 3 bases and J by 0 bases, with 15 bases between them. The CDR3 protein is CASSQEARASSYNEQFF. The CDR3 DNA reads TGTGCCAGCAGCCAGGAGGCCAGGGCGAGCTCCTACAATGAGCAGTTCTTC.

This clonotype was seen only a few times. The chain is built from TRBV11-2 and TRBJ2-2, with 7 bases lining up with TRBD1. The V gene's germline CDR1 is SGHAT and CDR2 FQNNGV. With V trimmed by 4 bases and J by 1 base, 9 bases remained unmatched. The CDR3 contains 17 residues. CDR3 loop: CASSSDPRTGNTGELFF. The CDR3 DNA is TGTGCCAGCAGCTCCGACCCCCGGACAGGGAACACCGGGGAGCTGTTTTTT. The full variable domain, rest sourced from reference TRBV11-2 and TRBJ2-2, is EAGVAQSPRYKIIEKRQSVAFWCNPISGHATLYWYQQILGQGPKLLIQFQNNGVVDDSQLPKDRFSAERLKGVDSTLKIQPAKLEDSAVYLCASSSDPRTGNTGELFFGEGSRLTVL.

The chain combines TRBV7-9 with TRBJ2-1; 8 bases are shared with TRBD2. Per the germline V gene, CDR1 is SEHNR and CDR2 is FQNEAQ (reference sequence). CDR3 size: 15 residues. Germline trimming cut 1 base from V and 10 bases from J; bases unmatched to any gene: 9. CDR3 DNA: TGTGCCAGCAGCTTAGTCCGGAGCGGGAGAGTCGAGCAGTTCTTC. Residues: CASSLVRSGRVEQFF.

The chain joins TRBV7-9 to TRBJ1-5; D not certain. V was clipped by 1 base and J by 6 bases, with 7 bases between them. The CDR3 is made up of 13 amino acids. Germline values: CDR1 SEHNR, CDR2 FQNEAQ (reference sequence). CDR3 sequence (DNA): TGTGCCAGCAGCTTAGAGGCTTCTCAGCCCCAGCATTTT. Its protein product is CASSLEASQPQHF.

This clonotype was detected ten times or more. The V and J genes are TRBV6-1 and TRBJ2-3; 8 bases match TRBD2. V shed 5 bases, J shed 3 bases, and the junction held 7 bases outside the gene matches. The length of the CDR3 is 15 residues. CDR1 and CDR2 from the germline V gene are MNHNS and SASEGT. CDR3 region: CASSRRAGVTDTQYF. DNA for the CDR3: TGTGCCAGCAGTAGACGAGCGGGAGTAACAGATACGCAGTATTTT.

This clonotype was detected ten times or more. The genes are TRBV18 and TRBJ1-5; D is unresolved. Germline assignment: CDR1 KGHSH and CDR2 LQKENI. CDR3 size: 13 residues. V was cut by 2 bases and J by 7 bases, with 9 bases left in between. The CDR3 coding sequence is TGTGCCAGCTCACCAGAGGGTCCCCAGCCCCAGCATTTT. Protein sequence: CASSPEGPQPQHF.

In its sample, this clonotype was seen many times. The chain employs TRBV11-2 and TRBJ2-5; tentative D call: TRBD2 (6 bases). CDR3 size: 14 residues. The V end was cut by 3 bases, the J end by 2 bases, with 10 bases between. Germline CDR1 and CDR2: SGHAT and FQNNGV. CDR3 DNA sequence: TGTGCCAGCAGCTTGGGAGGAGAACAAGAGACCCAGTACTTC. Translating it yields CASSLGGEQETQYF.

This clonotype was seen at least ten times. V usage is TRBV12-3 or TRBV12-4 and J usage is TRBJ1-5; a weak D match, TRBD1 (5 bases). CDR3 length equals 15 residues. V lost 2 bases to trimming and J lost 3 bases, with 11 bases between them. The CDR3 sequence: CASSLNGDSNQPQHF. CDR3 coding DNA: TGTGCCAGCAGTTTAAACGGGGACTCCAATCAGCCCCAGCATTTT.

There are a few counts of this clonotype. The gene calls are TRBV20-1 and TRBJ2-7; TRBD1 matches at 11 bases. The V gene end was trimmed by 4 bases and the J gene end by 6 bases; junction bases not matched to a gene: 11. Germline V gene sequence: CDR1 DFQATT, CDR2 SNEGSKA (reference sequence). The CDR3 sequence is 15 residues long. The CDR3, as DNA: TGCAGTGCTACACATTCCGGGACAGGGGGTCGCGAGCAGTACTTC. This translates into CSATHSGTGGREQYF.

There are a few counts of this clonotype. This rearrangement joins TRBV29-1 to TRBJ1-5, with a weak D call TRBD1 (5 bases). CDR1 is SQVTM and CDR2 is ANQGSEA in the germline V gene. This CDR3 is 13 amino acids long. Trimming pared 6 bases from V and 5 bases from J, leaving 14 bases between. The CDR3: CSVSNFRDQPQHF. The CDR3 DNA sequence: TGCAGCGTATCCAATTTCAGGGATCAGCCCCAGCATTTT.

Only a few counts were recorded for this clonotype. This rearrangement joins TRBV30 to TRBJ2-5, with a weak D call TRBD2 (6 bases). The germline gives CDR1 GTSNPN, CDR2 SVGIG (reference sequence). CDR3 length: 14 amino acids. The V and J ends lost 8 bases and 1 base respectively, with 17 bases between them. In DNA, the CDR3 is TGTGCCCGCCCGACGTCACTAGCCCAAGAGACCCAGTACTTC. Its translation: CARPTSLAQETQYF.

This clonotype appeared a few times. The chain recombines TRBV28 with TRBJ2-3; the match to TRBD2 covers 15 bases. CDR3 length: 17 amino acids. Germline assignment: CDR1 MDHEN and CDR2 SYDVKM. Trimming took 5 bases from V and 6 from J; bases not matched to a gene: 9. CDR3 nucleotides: TGTGCCAGCAGTCCCTTGGGACTAGCGGGAGGAAGGGATACGCAGTATTTT. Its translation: CASSPLGLAGGRDTQYF. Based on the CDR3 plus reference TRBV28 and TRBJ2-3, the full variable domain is DVKVTQSSRYLVKRTGEKVFLECVQDMDHENMFWYRQDPGLGLRLIYFSYDVKMKEKGDIPEGYSVSREKKERFSLILESASTNQTSMYLCASSPLGLAGGRDTQYFGPGTRLTVL.

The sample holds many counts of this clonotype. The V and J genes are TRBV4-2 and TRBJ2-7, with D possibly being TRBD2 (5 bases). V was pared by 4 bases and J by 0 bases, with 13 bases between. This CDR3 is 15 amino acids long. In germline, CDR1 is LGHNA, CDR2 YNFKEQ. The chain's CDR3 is CASSLIGLDSYEQYF. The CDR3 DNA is TGTGCCAGCAGCCTTATCGGACTGGACTCCTACGAGCAGTACTTC.

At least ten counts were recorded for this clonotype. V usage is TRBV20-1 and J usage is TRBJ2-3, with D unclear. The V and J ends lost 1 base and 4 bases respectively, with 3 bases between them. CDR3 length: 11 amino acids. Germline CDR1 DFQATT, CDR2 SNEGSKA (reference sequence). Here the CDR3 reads CSARVADTQYF. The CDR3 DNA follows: TGCAGTGCTAGAGTAGCAGATACGCAGTATTTT.

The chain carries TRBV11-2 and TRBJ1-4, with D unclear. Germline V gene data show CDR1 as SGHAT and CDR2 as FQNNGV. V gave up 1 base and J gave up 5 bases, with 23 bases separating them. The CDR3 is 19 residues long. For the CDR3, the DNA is TGTGCCAGCAGCTTAGTCAGACGGACTGGAAGTGCAGAGAATGAAAAACTGTTTTTT. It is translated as CASSLVRRTGSAENEKLFF.

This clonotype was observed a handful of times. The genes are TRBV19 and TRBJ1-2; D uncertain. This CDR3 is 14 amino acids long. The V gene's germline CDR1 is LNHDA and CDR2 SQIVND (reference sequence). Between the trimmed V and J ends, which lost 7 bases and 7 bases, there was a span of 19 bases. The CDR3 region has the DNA TGTGCCAGTAACCGGGTGGTCGTTGGGAGTGGCTACACCTTC. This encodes CASNRVVVGSGYTF.

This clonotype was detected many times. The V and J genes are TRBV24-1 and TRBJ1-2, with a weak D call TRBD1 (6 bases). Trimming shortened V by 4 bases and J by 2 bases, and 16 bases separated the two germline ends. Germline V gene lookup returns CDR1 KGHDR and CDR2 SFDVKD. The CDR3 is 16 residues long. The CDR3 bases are TGTGCCACCAGTGACCCAAACAGGGCGACCAACTATGGCTACACCTTC. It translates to CATSDPNRATNYGYTF.

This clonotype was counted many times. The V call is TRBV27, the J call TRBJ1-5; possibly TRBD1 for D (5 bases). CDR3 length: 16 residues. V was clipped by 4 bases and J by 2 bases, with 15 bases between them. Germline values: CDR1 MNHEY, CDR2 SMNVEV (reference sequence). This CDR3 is CASSSGAPTGNQPQHF. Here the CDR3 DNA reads TGTGCCAGCAGTTCTGGGGCCCCAACGGGCAATCAGCCCCAGCATTTT.

This CDR3 reads CASSALAGNTGELFF. The CDR3 DNA reads as TGTGCCAGCAGCGCCCTAGCGGGTAACACCGGGGAGCTGTTTTTT. The chain recombines TRBV9 with TRBJ2-2; 8 bases fit TRBD2. The CDR3 spans 15 residues. Germline V CDR1 and CDR2: SGDLS, YYNGEE. Trimming cost V 3 bases and J 2 bases; bases outside gene matches: 3.

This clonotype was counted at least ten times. The CDR3 loop is CASSPGPYNEQFF. CDR3 bases: TGTGCCAGCAGCCCGGGACCCTACAATGAGCAGTTCTTC. This chain joins TRBV11-3 and TRBJ2-1, with D perhaps given as TRBD1 or TRBD2 (5 bases each). V was pared by 5 bases and J by 2 bases, with 7 bases between. Germline CDR1 is SGHNT and CDR2 is YENEEA. The CDR3 is made up of 13 amino acids. Full variable domain (remainder filled in from reference TRBV11-3 and TRBJ2-1): EAGVVQSPRYKIIEKKQPVAFWCNPISGHNTLYWYLQNLGQGPELLIRYENEEAVDDSQLPKDRFSAERLKGVDSTLKIQPAELGDSAVYLCASSPGPYNEQFFGPGTRLTVL.